The 26 T cell receptor beta chains below were found in one sample sequenced in a study of blood T cell repertoires in COVID-19. This table comes from immunoSEQ multiplex PCR, and its TCRdb copy is limited to in-frame clones, with some not included. In the table there are some 70,000 clones, roughly nine tenths of which are singletons. The sequenced material came from peripheral blood. The origin of the receptors is a woman in her 50s with COVID-19, enrolled during active disease.

The J gene is TRBJ2-5, the V gene TRBV4-2; 10 bases align to TRBD2. The CDR3 extends over 16 amino acids. V was pared by 4 bases and J by 2 bases, with 7 bases of the junction left unmatched. The germline V gene has CDR1 LGHNA and CDR2 YNFKEQ. The CDR3 DNA reads TGTGCCAGCAGCCCAGCGGGAGGGCCGGAGCAAGAGACCCAGTACTTC. Amino acids: CASSPAGGPEQETQYF.

The rearrangement joins TRBV7-3 to TRBJ1-6; no clear D gene. V was trimmed by 5 bases and J by 14 bases, leaving 16 bases between them. CDR3 size: 13 residues. Germline V gene data show CDR1 as SGHTA and CDR2 as FQGTGA. Here the CDR3 DNA reads TGTGCCAGCAGCATAAACGGAGGGAATACCCTCCACTTT. Its translation: CASSINGGNTLHF. The whole variable domain, remainder taken from reference TRBV7-3 and TRBJ1-6, is GAGVSQTPSNKVTEKGKYVELRCDPISGHTALYWYRQSLGQGPEFLIYFQGTGAADDSGLPNDRFFAVRPEGSVSTLKIQRTERGDSAVYLCASSINGGNTLHFGNGTRLTVT.

This clone was counted a single time. This chain connects TRBV6-5 to TRBJ2-3; D is ambiguous. There are 14 residues in the CDR3. Germline V gives CDR1 MNHEY, CDR2 SVGAGI. V was trimmed by 10 bases and J by 6 bases, leaving 20 bases between them. The CDR3 reads CAIARSRPRDTQYF. The DNA for the CDR3 is TGTGCCATTGCTAGGTCCCGTCCTCGGGATACGCAGTATTTT.

This chain connects TRBV27 to TRBJ2-2; D not resolved. V was pared by 3 bases and J by 5 bases, with 22 bases between. The CDR3 runs 18 residues. The germline V gene encodes CDR1 MNHEY and CDR2 SMNVEV (reference sequence). The CDR3 region has the DNA TGTGCCAGCAGTTTCCCCCTTATTGTTTGGAAGAGGACCGGGGAGCTGTTTTTT. Its translation: CASSFPLIVWKRTGELFF.

The chain employs TRBV5-1 and TRBJ2-5; 11 nucleotides match TRBD2. CDR1 SGHRS and CDR2 YFSETQ come from the germline V gene. This CDR3 is built from 13 residues. The V and J ends lost 9 bases and 5 bases, in that order; junction bases with no gene match: 6. The chain's CDR3 is CANLAGGRETQYF. The CDR3 DNA follows: TGCGCCAACCTAGCGGGAGGTCGGGAGACCCAGTACTTC. The full variable domain, completed using reference TRBV5-1 and TRBJ2-5, is KAGVTQTPRYLIKTRGQQVTLSCSPISGHRSVSWYQQTPGQGLQFLFEYFSETQRNKGNFPGRFSGRQFSNSRSEMNVSTLELGDSALYLCANLAGGRETQYFGPGTRLLVL.

J is TRBJ2-1 and V is TRBV5-4, with 10 bases matching TRBD2. Germline trimming cut 4 bases from V and 10 bases from J; bases unmatched to any gene: 2. The germline CDR1 and CDR2 sequences are SGHNT and YYREEE (reference sequence). The CDR3 runs 12 residues. The CDR3 sequence is CASSQGLAEQFF. CDR3 DNA sequence: TGTGCCAGCAGCCAGGGACTAGCGGAGCAGTTCTTC.

This chain connects TRBV19 to TRBJ1-1, with 10 bases lining up with TRBD1. After removal of 5 bases from V and 5 bases from J, the junction contained 11 bases not matched to a gene. Germline V CDR1 and CDR2: LNHDA, SQIVND (reference sequence). The CDR3 has 16 residues. The CDR3: CASSPLRRDRGTEAFF. The CDR3 nucleotides read TGTGCCAGTAGTCCCCTGAGGCGGGACAGGGGTACTGAAGCTTTCTTT.

The rearrangement links TRBV21-1 to TRBJ2-3; TRBD1 reflects the table's D call only, with no check against the DNA. TRBV21-1 is deemed a pseudogene. The CDR3 is 14 residues long. CDR3 in DNA: TGTGCCAGCAGCAAGGGACATCCCACAGATACGCAGTATTTT. Its translation is CASSKGHPTDTQYF.

The gene calls are TRBV28 and TRBJ2-5, with 7 positions matching TRBD2. The CDR3 extends over 14 amino acids. CDR1 is MDHEN, CDR2 SYDVKM, per germline. After removal of 11 bases from V and 0 bases from J, the junction contained 9 bases not matched to a gene. The CDR3, as DNA: TGTGCCTCAACGCCTAGCGGCTACCAAGAGACCCAGTACTTC. As protein: CASTPSGYQETQYF.

The rearrangement links TRBV7-2 to TRBJ1-4, with 8 bases matching TRBD1. Germline V CDR1 and CDR2: SGHTA, FQGNSA. With 1 base clipped from V and 4 bases from J, the junction kept 2 bases outside the gene matches. The CDR3 is 15 residues long. The CDR3 DNA is TGTGCCAGCAGCTTAGAACAGGGGGTTAATGAAAAACTGTTTTTT. This codes for CASSLEQGVNEKLFF.

The gene calls are TRBV7-9 and TRBJ2-1, with 16 positions matching TRBD2. Losses at the gene ends were 8 bases for V and 4 bases for J; bases not matched to a gene: 5. Germline values: CDR1 SEHNR, CDR2 FQNEAQ (reference sequence). There are 16 residues in the CDR3. CDR3 bases: TGTGCCAGCGTATTGGGACTAGCGGGAGGGTACAATGAGCAGTTCTTC. This encodes CASVLGLAGGYNEQFF. Using reference TRBV7-9 and TRBJ2-1 for the parts outside the CDR3, the full variable domain is DTGVSQNPRHKITKRGQNVTFRCDPISEHNRLYWYRQTLGQGPEFLTYFQNEAQLEKSRLLSDRFSAERPKGSFSTLEIQRTEQGDSAMYLCASVLGLAGGYNEQFFGPGTRLTVL.

This clone was seen once. The chain carries TRBV13 and TRBJ1-4; 8 bases align to TRBD1. V was pared by 0 bases and J by 7 bases, with 4 bases of the junction left unmatched. Germline-derived CDR1 and CDR2 are PRHDT and FYEKMQ (reference sequence). This CDR3 has 15 amino acids. The DNA of the CDR3 is TGTGCCAGCAGCTTAGGCTCAGGGACAGGTGAAAAACTGTTTTTT. Translated, it gives CASSLGSGTGEKLFF.

The V gene is TRBV7-2, the J gene TRBJ2-7, with D perhaps TRBD1 (6 bases). The germline gives CDR1 SGHTA, CDR2 FQGNSA. The V end was cut by 1 base, the J end by 9 bases, with 13 bases between. CDR3 size: 13 residues. The chain's CDR3 is CASSLGWGQGQYF. The CDR3, as DNA: TGTGCCAGCAGCTTAGGATGGGGGCAGGGGCAGTACTTC.

This clone has more than one count but fewer than ten. The J gene is TRBJ2-7, the V gene TRBV5-4, with a weak D call TRBD1 (6 bases). Trimming cost V 0 bases and J 2 bases, with 9 bases left between them. Germline V gene lookup returns CDR1 SGHNT and CDR2 YYREEE (reference sequence). The CDR3 spans 14 residues. The CDR3 DNA follows: TGTGCCAGCAGCTTGGCGGGACAAACCTACGAGCAGTACTTC. The encoded protein is CASSLAGQTYEQYF.

This chain uses TRBV5-6 with TRBJ1-6; D uncertain. From germline, CDR1 is SGHDT and CDR2 YYEEEE. The CDR3 has 13 residues. Trimming removed 0 bases at V and 7 bases at J, with 5 bases between. CDR3 in amino acids: CASSLAGNSPLHF. The CDR3 region has the DNA TGTGCCAGCAGCTTGGCTGGCAATTCACCCCTCCACTTT.

The rearrangement uses TRBV7-2 and TRBJ2-3; 7 bases align to TRBD2. The CDR3 is 15 residues long. Unmatched junction bases numbered 5, after V lost 5 bases and J lost 0 bases. Looked up from germline, CDR1 is SGHTA and CDR2 is FQGNSA. In nucleotides, the CDR3 is TGTGCCAGCAGCCGGAGCGGGGCTAGCACAGATACGCAGTATTTT. Amino acids: CASSRSGASTDTQYF. Combining the CDR3 with reference TRBV7-2 and TRBJ2-3 gives the whole variable domain GAGVSQSPSNKVTEKGKDVELRCDPISGHTALYWYRQSLGQGLEFLIYFQGNSAPDKSGLPSDRFSAERTGGSVSTLTIQRTQQEDSAVYLCASSRSGASTDTQYFGPGTRLTVL.

The V and J genes are TRBV7-6 and TRBJ2-2; 8 bases fit TRBD2. The CDR3 length is 16 residues. CDR1 is SGHVS and CDR2 is FNYEAQ in the germline V gene. Losses at the gene ends were 5 bases for V and 5 bases for J; bases not matched to a gene: 10. Here the CDR3 reads CASSPGGGPLTGELFF. CDR3 DNA sequence: TGTGCCAGCAGCCCCGGGGGGGGGCCTCTTACCGGGGAGCTGTTTTTT.

V gene TRBV18 combines with J gene TRBJ2-1, with a possible D match to TRBD1 (5 bases). Germline CDR1 KGHSH, CDR2 LQKENI. V was cut by 3 bases and J by 2 bases, with 8 bases left in between. The CDR3 extends over 14 amino acids. This CDR3 is CASSPRVPYNEQFF. For the CDR3, the DNA is TGTGCCAGCTCACCCAGGGTGCCCTACAATGAGCAGTTCTTC.

The CDR3 coding sequence is TGTGCCAGCAGCCCAGGACTTGATAATGAGCAGTTCTTC. Amino acid sequence: CASSPGLDNEQFF. The V and J genes are TRBV5-4 and TRBJ2-1; TRBD2 might be the D (5 bases). CDR3 size: 13 residues. V lost 4 bases and J 7 bases, leaving 12 bases between the germline ends. Per the germline V gene, CDR1 is SGHNT and CDR2 is YYREEE (reference sequence). The whole variable domain, remainder taken from reference TRBV5-4 and TRBJ2-1, is ETGVTQSPTHLIKTRGQQVTLRCSSQSGHNTVSWYQQALGQGPQFIFQYYREEENGRGNFPPRFSGLQFPNYSSELNVNALELDDSALYLCASSPGLDNEQFFGPGTRLTVL.

The chain couples TRBV28 to TRBJ2-4, with TRBD2 identical over 14 bases. CDR1 and CDR2 (germline): MDHEN, SYDVKM. The V segment lost 6 bases and the J segment 6 bases; nucleotides outside the gene matches: 10. This CDR3 is 17 amino acids long. The CDR3 loop reads CASSPAGLAGERNIQYF. The CDR3, as DNA: TGTGCCAGCAGCCCGGCGGGACTAGCGGGAGAGAGAAACATTCAGTACTTC.

This chain joins TRBV6-5 and TRBJ2-3; D is undetermined. Germline V gives CDR1 MNHEY, CDR2 SVGAGI. V lost 0 bases and J 2 bases, leaving 3 bases between the germline ends. The CDR3 is 13 residues long. CDR3 region: CASSYSHTDTQYF. The DNA of the CDR3 is TGTGCCAGCAGTTACTCTCACACAGATACGCAGTATTTT.

The V call is TRBV3-1 (or the pseudogene TRBV3-2), the J call TRBJ1-2; TRBD1 is a possible D gene (5 bases). This CDR3 contains 14 residues. Germline V gene sequence: CDR1 LGHDT, CDR2 YNNKEL (reference sequence). The V and J ends lost 0 bases and 3 bases respectively, with 8 bases between them. The CDR3 reads CASSQEGLHYGYTF. The CDR3, as DNA: TGTGCCAGCAGCCAAGAGGGACTTCACTATGGCTACACCTTC.

The sample holds a few counts of this clone. The rearrangement uses TRBV12-5 and TRBJ2-3; 10 bases align to TRBD2. This CDR3 has 14 residues. V was pared by 1 base and J by 5 bases, with 0 bases of the junction left unmatched. Germline V gene lookup returns CDR1 LGHNT and CDR2 FRNRAP. CDR3 loop: CASGLGLAGDTQYF. The CDR3 DNA reads as TGTGCTAGTGGTTTGGGACTAGCGGGAGATACGCAGTATTTT.

The rearrangement uses TRBV5-4 and TRBJ2-1; 11 bases agree with TRBD2. CDR1 and CDR2 from the germline V gene are SGHNT and YYREEE (reference sequence). V lost 0 bases to trimming and J lost 3 bases; unmatched junction nucleotides: 2. This CDR3 spans 16 amino acids. The CDR3 region is CASSLEGLAGYNEQFF. The CDR3 nucleotides are TGTGCCAGCAGCTTGGAAGGACTAGCGGGCTACAATGAGCAGTTCTTC.

This chain connects TRBV2 to TRBJ2-2; weak D call: TRBD1 (5 bases). V was trimmed by 5 bases and J by 1 base, leaving 8 bases between them. The V gene's germline CDR1 is SNHLY and CDR2 FYNNEI. This CDR3 region has 14 residues. CDR3 amino acids: CASSPQGNTGELFF. The CDR3 DNA reads as TGTGCCAGCAGTCCCCAGGGGAACACCGGGGAGCTGTTTTTT.

This clone was observed a single time. The chain has TRBV4-3 and TRBJ2-1; D might be TRBD2 (5 bases). The ends were cut back, 3 bases at V and 5 bases at J, with 14 bases in the middle. Germline V lookup: CDR1 LGHNA, CDR2 YSLEER. This CDR3 is 15 amino acids long. This CDR3 is CASSHHLAGNNEQFF. The CDR3 DNA follows: TGCGCCAGCAGCCACCACTTAGCCGGGAACAATGAGCAGTTCTTC.